This T cell receptor (beta chain) was recorded in a study of identical twins' blood T cells. Overall study: Around 50 million reads covered roughly 6 alpha-chain and roughly 6 beta-chain libraries. The study, taken as a whole, reports: Twins shared about as many clonotypes as their cloneset sizes predicted.

The CDR3 has 14 amino acids. Germline values: CDR1 DFQATT, CDR2 SNEGSKA (reference sequence). The V end was cut by 3 bases, the J end by 0 bases, with 11 bases between. Note on this clonotype: Its cognate antigen is unknown.

Sample barcodes were added at both library ends during cDNA synthesis. In TCRdb, the 5' RACE reads were re-called with MiXCR into one record per CDR3 protein. There are hundreds of thousands of distinct CDR3 sequences in the sample; about 28% occur only once, and roughly 6.1% lies in the top ten. Three pairs of healthy female monozygous twins were the donors. This sequence was found in a woman between 18 and 55 years old in good health. V is TRBV20-1 and J is TRBJ1-1; D remains ambiguous. Material for sequencing was PBMCs. CDR3 DNA: TGCAGTGCTAGTAGGGCAGGAATGAACACTGAAGCTTTCTTT. Translating gives CSASRAGMNTEAFF.